The 18 T cell receptor beta chains presented below share a single source sample, sequenced in a study of blood T cells in healthy people across ages. PCR was performed a second time for about 7 to 11 cycles using a sample-barcoded 5' primer and a J-beta primer mix. Each CDR3 protein gets one entry after TCRdb re-called the 5' RACE reads with MiXCR. The sample holds approximately 1.5 million distinct CDR3 sequences; less than 45% are singletons and the top ten take just over 4%. Material for sequencing was blood. Receptors were obtained from a woman between 18 and 30 years old in good health.

This clonotype appeared a few times. The chain combines TRBV5-1 with TRBJ2-1; TRBD2 might be the D (5 bases). This CDR3 region has 14 residues. Trimming took off 2 bases at V and 5 bases at J, with 11 bases between the two ends. The germline V gene encodes CDR1 SGHRS and CDR2 YFSETQ. The CDR3 loop is CASSFRGNDNEQFF. The CDR3 bases are TGCGCCAGCAGCTTTCGAGGGAATGACAATGAGCAGTTCTTC.

The chain links TRBV7-2 to TRBJ2-1; 10 nucleotides match TRBD2. The germline gives CDR1 SGHTA, CDR2 FQGNSA. This CDR3 has 17 residues. The J segment lost 5 bases and the V segment lost 1 base, leaving 8 bases of the junction unmatched. The CDR3 is CASSLGGGLAVNNEQFF. In DNA, the CDR3 is TGTGCCAGCAGCTTAGGGGGTGGACTAGCGGTTAACAATGAGCAGTTCTTC.

A few counts support this clonotype. This rearrangement joins TRBV28 to TRBJ2-5; maybe TRBD1 (6 bases). The CDR3 has 14 amino acids. Germline assignment: CDR1 MDHEN and CDR2 SYDVKM. Trimming took off 3 bases at V and 5 bases at J, with 13 bases between the two ends. CDR3 bases: TGTGCCAGCAGTTTTTCAGGGGCCCCGGAGACCCAGTACTTC. Protein product: CASSFSGAPETQYF.

As to this clonotype: A much larger clone lies a single base off, so this may be a read error. V and J are TRBV5-6 and TRBJ2-5; D unresolved. Germline V gives CDR1 SGHDT, CDR2 YYEEEE. The CDR3 has 13 residues. The CDR3 bases are TGTGCCAACAGCTTTTGGGACCAAGAGACCCAGTACTTC. Translation gives CANSFWDQETQYF.

J is TRBJ1-1 and V is TRBV5-1; tentatively, D is TRBD1 (5 bases). This CDR3 has 14 amino acids. V lost 0 bases and J 3 bases, leaving 9 bases between the germline ends. From germline, CDR1 is SGHRS and CDR2 YFSETQ. CDR3 bases: TGCGCCAGCAGCTTGGGACAGCAGGACACTGAAGCTTTCTTT. Its translation is CASSLGQQDTEAFF.

The chain uses TRBV6-5 and TRBJ1-1; TRBD1 might be the D (6 bases). The V gene lost 7 bases and the J gene lost 0 bases, with 12 bases spanning the gap. The CDR3 contains 14 residues. The V gene's germline CDR1 is MNHEY and CDR2 SVGAGI. The CDR3 region is CASKPGQMNTEAFF. DNA of the CDR3: TGTGCCAGCAAACCGGGACAAATGAACACTGAAGCTTTCTTT.

The V gene is TRBV6-6, the J gene TRBJ2-7, with 8 bases that match TRBD1. There are 14 residues in the CDR3. Germline V gene lookup returns CDR1 MNHNY and CDR2 SVGAGI (reference sequence). The V and J ends lost 7 bases and 6 bases, in that order; junction bases with no gene match: 11. DNA for the CDR3: TGTGCCAGCACCCAGGGGGACAGGCTTGGCGAGCAGTACTTC. It encodes CASTQGDRLGEQYF.

The chain is built from TRBV5-6 and TRBJ2-3, with D perhaps matching TRBD1 (6 bases). This CDR3 has 14 residues. CDR1 and CDR2 from the germline V gene are SGHDT and YYEEEE. V dropped 4 bases and J dropped 5 bases, with 14 bases sitting between them. DNA of the CDR3: TGTGCCAGCAGCCCCGAACCAGGGGTAGATACGCAGTATTTT. This encodes CASSPEPGVDTQYF.

This clonotype was seen a few times. The V call is TRBV4-3, the J call TRBJ1-1; TRBD1 might be the D (5 bases). Germline V gene sequence: CDR1 LGHNA, CDR2 YSLEER. The CDR3 length is 16 residues. Deletions cut 0 bases from V and 3 bases from J, with 14 bases between. CDR3 bases: TGCGCCAGCAGCCAAGATCGGGCAGGAGGGGACACTGAAGCTTTCTTT. This encodes CASSQDRAGGDTEAFF.

The chain uses TRBV20-1 and TRBJ2-7; 11 positions match TRBD2. CDR1 is DFQATT and CDR2 is SNEGSKA in the germline V gene (reference sequence). The CDR3 is made up of 14 amino acids. Trimming cost V 5 bases and J 7 bases; bases outside gene matches: 10. CDR3 in amino acids: CSALGLAVYNEQYF. DNA of the CDR3: TGCAGTGCTTTGGGACTAGCGGTCTACAATGAGCAGTACTTC.

The gene calls are TRBV20-1 and TRBJ2-7, with a weak D call TRBD2 (5 bases). TRBJ2-4 matches the DNA end more closely, so the J call is doubtful. Germline loops: CDR1 DFQATT, CDR2 SNEGSKA (reference sequence). The CDR3 totals 12 residues. The CDR3 sequence is CSAPEGLNIQYF. The DNA for the CDR3 is TGCAGTGCTCCTGAAGGACTAAACATTCAGTACTTC.

With respect to this clonotype: The junction departs from germline at one end; a sequencing error may be responsible. The chain is built from TRBV12-3 or TRBV12-4 and TRBJ2-3; D might be TRBD2 (6 bases). The CDR3 totals 14 residues. CDR3 in DNA: TGTGCCAGCACTTTAGGGGCGGGAACAGATACGCAGTATTTT. Protein sequence: CASTLGAGTDTQYF.

J is TRBJ2-5 and V is TRBV18; tentatively, D is TRBD2 (6 bases). CDR1 and CDR2 from the germline V gene are KGHSH and LQKENI. This CDR3 region has 13 residues. With 3 bases removed from V and 11 bases from J, the gap between germline ends came to 16 bases. CDR3 residues: CASSPRGGNEQYF. CDR3 bases: TGTGCCAGCTCACCGAGGGGAGGCAATGAGCAGTACTTC.

Points on this clonotype: Just one base apart from a much larger clone, this may be a read error. V is TRBV6-5 and J is TRBJ2-7; tentatively, D is TRBD2 (7 bases). The CDR3 is 17 residues long. CDR1 and CDR2 (germline): MNHEY, SVGAGI. Trimming shortened V by 1 base and J by 7 bases, and 23 bases separated the two germline ends. The CDR3 region has the DNA TGTGCCAGCAGTTACTTGTCAACGGGGGGCCCTCGGGATGAGCAGTACTTC. This gives the protein CASSYLSTGGPRDEQYF.

This chain joins TRBV6-6 and TRBJ1-6, with D uncertain. Germline loops: CDR1 MNHNY, CDR2 SVGAGI (reference sequence). The CDR3 loop spans 17 amino acids. Trimming shortened V by 7 bases and J by 1 base, and 17 bases separated the two germline ends. The CDR3 bases are TGTGCCAGCACCGTGACACCAACGCGGTCCTATAATTCACCCCTCCACTTT. Amino acid sequence: CASTVTPTRSYNSPLHF.

The rearrangement links TRBV12-3 or TRBV12-4 to TRBJ2-3; the match to TRBD2 covers 8 bases. This CDR3 is 16 amino acids long. V trimming: 2 bases; J trimming: 3 bases; junction bases outside the gene matches: 7. CDR3 sequence reads: CASSLISGGGTDTQYF. DNA of the CDR3: TGTGCCAGCAGTTTAATCTCGGGGGGGGGGACAGATACGCAGTATTTT.

This clonotype is a singleton in its sample. Here the CDR3 DNA reads TGCAGTGCTAGTCCTGCCCGCCCTACAGATACGCAGTATTTT. Translating it yields CSASPARPTDTQYF. This rearrangement joins TRBV20-1 to TRBJ2-3; the D is unclear. V was pared by 3 bases and J by 3 bases, with 13 bases between. The germline V gene encodes CDR1 DFQATT and CDR2 SNEGSKA (reference sequence). CDR3 length: 14 residues.

The rearrangement links TRBV20-1 to TRBJ1-6, with TRBD1 matching 7 bases. The germline CDR1 and CDR2 sequences are DFQATT and SNEGSKA (reference sequence). This CDR3 has 13 amino acids. The V and J ends lost 7 bases and 4 bases, in that order; junction bases with no gene match: 4. The CDR3 sequence is CSVRGQYNSPLHF. The CDR3 DNA is TGCAGTGTTAGGGGACAGTATAATTCACCCCTCCACTTT.